The 3 T cell receptor beta chains listed next were all sequenced from one sample in a study of graft-versus-host responses after intestinal transplantation. Their cognate antigens are unknown. The method was immunoSEQ multiplex PCR; TCRdb's version includes in-frame clones alone and lacks a portion of them. The data show tens of thousands of clones, with approximately 84% seen just once and around 0.48% held by the top ten. The starting material was unstimulated CD4+ T cells sorted from spleen or lymph node cells, obtained before transplant. The receptors were gathered from a human donor who was the organ donor for an intestinal transplant.

The V gene is TRBV7-9, the J gene TRBJ2-1; TRBD1 matches 7 bases. This CDR3 is 17 amino acids long. Losses at the gene ends were 5 bases for V and 0 bases for J; bases not matched to a gene: 10. Germline V gives CDR1 SEHNR, CDR2 FQNEAQ (reference sequence). The CDR3, as DNA: TGTGCCAGCAGCCAGCCAGGACAGGAGAGCTCCTACAATGAGCAGTTCTTC. As protein: CASSQPGQESSYNEQFF.

This clone was detected a few times. The chain is built from TRBV19 and TRBJ2-2; D unclear. Germline V CDR1 and CDR2: LNHDA, SQIVND (reference sequence). The CDR3 consists of 12 residues. The V end was cut by 5 bases, the J end by 5 bases, with 6 bases between. The CDR3 here is CASSVRTGELFF. CDR3 bases: TGTGCCAGTAGTGTCCGAACCGGGGAGCTGTTTTTT.

The J gene is TRBJ1-3, the V gene TRBV6-5; D gene unclear. The CDR3 spans 14 residues. Trimming stripped 6 bases from V and 4 bases from J, with 13 bases between. CDR1 is MNHEY and CDR2 is SVGAGI in the germline V gene. The CDR3 DNA is TGTGCCAGCAGCGTGACAACAGCAGGAAACACCATATATTTT. Its translation: CASSVTTAGNTIYF.